This entry features one T cell receptor beta chain sequence. The antigen remains undetermined. The data stem from a study of T-cell memory formation after mild COVID-19. Study results and caveats: Contracting clones from day 15 to 85 showed balanced CD4/CD8; later expanders favored CD4+. CD4+ contracting clones were found mainly in CM and EM, and CD8+ ones in EMRA.

TCRdb processed the 5' RACE reads anew with MiXCR; each CDR3 protein has one entry. The sample has fewer than 140,000 distinct CDR3 sequences; more than 15% are singletons. The V gene lost 3 bases and the J gene lost 7 bases, with 7 bases spanning the gap. The CDR3 extends over 12 amino acids. The chain links TRBV12-3 or TRBV12-4 to TRBJ2-1; D unclear. The clonotype originates from an adult woman who had mild COVID-19 (a few samples of this study predate the infection). Cell type and time point are not known. The sample was PBMCs or a T cell subset sorted from them (not recorded which). The CDR3 sequence: CASSFSWNEQFF. The CDR3 nucleotides are TGTGCCAGCAGTTTCAGTTGGAATGAGCAGTTCTTC.